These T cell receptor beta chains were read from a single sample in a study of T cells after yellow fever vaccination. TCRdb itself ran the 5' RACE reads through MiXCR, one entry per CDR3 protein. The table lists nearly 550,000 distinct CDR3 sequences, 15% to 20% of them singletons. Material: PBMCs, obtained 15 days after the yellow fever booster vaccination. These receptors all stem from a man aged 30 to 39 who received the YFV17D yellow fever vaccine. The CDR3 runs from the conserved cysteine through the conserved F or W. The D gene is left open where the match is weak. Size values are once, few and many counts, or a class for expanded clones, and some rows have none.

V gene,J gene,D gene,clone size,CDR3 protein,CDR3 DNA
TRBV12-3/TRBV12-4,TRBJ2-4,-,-,CASSLRQWENIQYF,TGTGCCAGCAGTTTAAGGCAGTGGGAAAACATTCAGTACTTC
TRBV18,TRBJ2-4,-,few,CASSPGARGIKNIQYF,TGTGCCAGCTCTCCAGGGGCCAGGGGCATCAAAAACATTCAGTACTTC
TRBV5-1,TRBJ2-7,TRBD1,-,CASSLAKGANRGFYEQYF,TGCGCCAGCAGCTTGGCAAAAGGGGCGAACAGGGGGTTCTACGAGCAGTACTTC
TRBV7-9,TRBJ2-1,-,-,CASSGDFSYNEQFF,TGTGCCAGCAGTGGGGACTTCTCCTACAATGAGCAGTTCTTC
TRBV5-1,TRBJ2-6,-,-,CASSTAGFDGANVLTF,TGCGCCAGCAGCACGGCCGGGTTTGATGGGGCCAACGTCCTGACTTTC
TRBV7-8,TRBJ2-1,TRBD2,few,CASSLWTSNNEQFF,TGTGCCAGCAGCTTATGGACTAGCAACAATGAGCAGTTCTTC
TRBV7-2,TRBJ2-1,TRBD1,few,CASRRDRVSYNEQFF,TGTGCCAGCAGGAGGGACAGGGTATCCTACAATGAGCAGTTCTTC
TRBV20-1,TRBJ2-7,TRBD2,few,CSVGTSFLEQYF,TGCAGTGTTGGGACTAGTTTTCTCGAGCAGTACTTC
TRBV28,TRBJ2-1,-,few,CASSFIGYNEQFF,TGTGCCAGCAGTTTTATAGGGTACAATGAGCAGTTCTTC
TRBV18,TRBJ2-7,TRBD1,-,CAISPPGRGLSYEQYF,TGTGCCATCTCACCACCCGGCAGGGGGCTCTCCTACGAGCAGTACTTC
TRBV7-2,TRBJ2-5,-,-,CASSLVGGTETQYF,TGTGCCAGCAGCTTAGTCGGCGGGACTGAGACCCAGTACTTC
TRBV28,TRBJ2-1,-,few,CASSLIGGGGEQFF,TGTGCCAGCAGTTTAATCGGAGGGGGCGGTGAGCAGTTCTTC
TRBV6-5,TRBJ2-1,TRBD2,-,CASSYIAGGKGNEQFF,TGTGCCAGCAGTTACATAGCGGGAGGTAAGGGCAATGAGCAGTTCTTC
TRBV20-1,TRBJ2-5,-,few,CSASEGGETQYF,TGCAGTGCTAGTGAAGGAGGAGAGACCCAGTACTTC
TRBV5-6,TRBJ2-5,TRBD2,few,CASGGGSSGETQYF,TGTGCCAGCGGCGGGGGAAGCTCGGGAGAGACCCAGTACTTC
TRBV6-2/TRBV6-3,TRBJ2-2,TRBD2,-,CASSYSPGTGTSGSNTGELFF,TGTGCCAGCAGTTACTCGCCCGGGACAGGGACTAGCGGGAGTAACACCGGGGAGCTGTTTTTT
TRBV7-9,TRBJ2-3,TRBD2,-,CASSLSSSGVGDTQYF,TGTGCCAGCAGCTTATCGTCTAGCGGGGTCGGTGATACGCAGTATTTT
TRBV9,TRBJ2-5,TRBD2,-,CASSTSGRRETQYF,TGTGCCAGCAGTACTAGCGGGAGGAGAGAGACCCAGTACTTC
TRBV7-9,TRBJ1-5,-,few,CASSPGSLRGNQPQHF,TGTGCCAGCAGCCCAGGGTCTCTGAGGGGCAATCAGCCCCAGCATTTT
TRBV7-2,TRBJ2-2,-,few,CASSLGSTNTGELFF,TGTGCCAGCAGCTTGGGCAGCACAAACACCGGGGAGCTGTTTTTT
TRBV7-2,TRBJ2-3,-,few,CASSSYGGALTDTQYF,TGTGCCAGCAGCTCTTACGGTGGCGCCCTCACAGATACGCAGTATTTT
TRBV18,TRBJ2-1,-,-,CASSPGIVSGSSHNEQFF,TGTGCCAGCTCACCAGGCATTGTTAGCGGCTCTTCGCACAATGAGCAGTTCTTC
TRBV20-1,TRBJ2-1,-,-,CSASPKGPYNEQFF,TGCAGTGCTTCTCCGAAGGGGCCATACAATGAGCAGTTCTTC
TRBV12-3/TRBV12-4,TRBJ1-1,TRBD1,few,CASSFQGVLDTEAFF,TGTGCCAGCAGTTTCCAGGGGGTACTGGATACTGAAGCTTTCTTT
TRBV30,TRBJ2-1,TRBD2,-,CAWRLAGSYNEQFF,TGTGCCTGGAGACTAGCGGGAAGCTACAATGAGCAGTTCTTC
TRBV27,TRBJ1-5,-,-,CASSFVRAPNQPQHF,TGTGCCAGCAGTTTTGTTCGAGCCCCGAATCAGCCCCAGCATTTT
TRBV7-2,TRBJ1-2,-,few,CASSSETVSSGYTF,TGTGCCAGCAGCTCGGAGACGGTCTCATCTGGCTACACCTTC
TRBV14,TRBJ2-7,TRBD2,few,CASSQMGLAGLYEQYF,TGTGCCAGCAGCCAAATGGGACTAGCGGGACTCTACGAGCAGTACTTC
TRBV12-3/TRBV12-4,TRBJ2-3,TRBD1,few,CASSRTGGRTDTQYF,TGTGCCAGCAGTCGAACAGGGGGGAGGACAGATACGCAGTATTTT
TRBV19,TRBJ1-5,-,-,CASSIRGASNQPQHF,TGTGCCAGTAGTATAAGGGGGGCTAGCAATCAGCCCCAGCATTTT
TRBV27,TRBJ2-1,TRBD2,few,CASTNRWEGHNEQFF,TGTGCCAGCACCAATAGGTGGGAGGGGCACAATGAGCAGTTCTTC
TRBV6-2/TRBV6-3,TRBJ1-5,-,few,CASSPTQGIDQPQHF,TGTGCCAGCAGTCCGACTCAGGGGATAGATCAGCCCCAGCATTTT
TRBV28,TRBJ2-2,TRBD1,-,CASRDIPGQTNTGELFF,TGTGCCAGCAGAGATATCCCGGGACAGACGAACACCGGGGAGCTGTTTTTT
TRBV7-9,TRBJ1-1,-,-,CASSLATLDFTEAFF,TGTGCCAGCAGCTTAGCGACCCTTGATTTCACTGAAGCTTTCTTT
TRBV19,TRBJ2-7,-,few,CASSTNWGPEQYF,TGTGCCAGTAGTACCAATTGGGGGCCCGAGCAGTACTTC
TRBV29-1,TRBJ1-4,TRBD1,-,CSALPGQGKRKLFF,TGCAGCGCCCTCCCGGGACAGGGGAAGCGAAAACTGTTTTTT
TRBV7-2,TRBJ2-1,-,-,CASSSGPYDEQFF,TGTGCCAGCAGCTCCGGGCCCTACGATGAGCAGTTCTTC
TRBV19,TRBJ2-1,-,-,CASSIDPLVGYNEQFF,TGTGCCAGTAGTATAGATCCGTTGGTGGGGTACAATGAGCAGTTCTTC
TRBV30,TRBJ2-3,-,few,CAWSVSADTQYF,TGTGCCTGGAGTGTATCGGCTGATACGCAGTATTTT
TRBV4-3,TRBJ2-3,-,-,CASSQDWGAVTDTQYF,TGCGCCAGCAGCCAAGATTGGGGGGCGGTGACAGATACGCAGTATTTT
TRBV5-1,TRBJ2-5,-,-,CASSFGAVQETQYF,TGCGCCAGCAGCTTCGGGGCAGTACAAGAGACCCAGTACTTC
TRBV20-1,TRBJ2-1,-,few,CSARRAAGYNEQFF,TGCAGTGCTAGAAGAGCGGCTGGCTACAATGAGCAGTTCTTC
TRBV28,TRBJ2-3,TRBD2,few,CASSSGLAGLTDTQYF,TGTGCCAGCAGTTCGGGACTAGCGGGACTCACAGATACGCAGTATTTT
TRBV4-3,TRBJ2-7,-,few,CASSQILPGPQYF,TGCGCCAGCAGCCAGATCCTACCGGGCCCGCAGTACTTC
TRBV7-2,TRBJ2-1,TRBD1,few,CASSPSTGRDEQFF,TGTGCCAGCAGCCCGTCGACAGGGCGCGATGAGCAGTTCTTC
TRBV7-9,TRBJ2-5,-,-,CASSFKRKETQYF,TGTGCCAGCAGCTTTAAGCGGAAAGAGACCCAGTACTTC
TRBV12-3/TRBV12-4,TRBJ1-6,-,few,CASRSTNSPLHF,TGTGCCAGCAGGTCTACAAATTCACCCCTCCACTTT
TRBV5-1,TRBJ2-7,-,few,CASSLGTRTAGSDEQYF,TGCGCCAGCAGCTTGGGGACGCGTACCGCGGGGAGCGACGAGCAGTACTTC
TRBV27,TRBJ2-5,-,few,CASSLRRDASWETQYF,TGTGCCAGCAGTTTGAGGCGGGATGCTTCTTGGGAGACCCAGTACTTC
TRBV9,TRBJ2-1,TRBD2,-,CASSYSGLADNEQFF,TGTGCCAGCAGCTACTCTGGACTAGCGGACAATGAGCAGTTCTTC
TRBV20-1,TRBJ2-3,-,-,CSARSIERGTDTQYF,TGCAGTGCTAGAAGTATAGAAAGGGGTACAGATACGCAGTATTTT
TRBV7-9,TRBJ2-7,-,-,CASSFAHHEQYF,TGTGCCAGCAGCTTCGCCCATCACGAGCAGTACTTC
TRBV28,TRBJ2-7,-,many,CASSLNVFEQYF,TGTGCCAGCAGTTTAAATGTGTTCGAGCAGTACTTC
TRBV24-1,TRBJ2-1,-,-,CATSPGHRNEQFF,TGTGCCACCAGCCCGGGACACCGCAATGAGCAGTTCTTC
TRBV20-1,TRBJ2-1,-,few,CSARGRGEQFF,TGCAGTGCTAGAGGGCGAGGTGAGCAGTTCTTC